Below are 29 T cell receptor beta chains sequenced from a single sample in a study of regulatory T cells in long-lasting Graves disease. Time point here: newly diagnosed GD, antithyroid drugs for less than 3 months. Extracted RNA from PBMCs served as the source of the TCR library. CDR3 regions were amplified by Arm-PCR using iRepertoire HTBI primers to build TCR beta libraries. TCRdb reanalysed the multiplex PCR reads using MiXCR and keeps one entry per CDR3 protein. The repertoire holds over 350,000 distinct CDR3 sequences, with 15% as singletons. The sample was also reused in another study, on T cells in Graves' hyperthyroidism and ophthalmopathy.

This material consisted of peripheral blood mononuclear cells (PBMCs), taken at new diagnosis, from a patient treated with antithyroid drugs. The source is a woman aged 40 to 50 with Graves disease.

V and J are TRBV3-1 and TRBJ2-1; tentative D call: TRBD2 (6 bases). Trimming cost V 4 bases and J 6 bases, with 19 bases left between them. Per germline, CDR1 LGHDT and CDR2 YNNKEL (reference sequence). There are 16 residues in the CDR3. The CDR3 DNA reads as TGTGCCAGCAGCCTGCAGCGGCGGGTCGGGGGCAATGAGCAGTTCTTC. Translated: CASSLQRRVGGNEQFF.

The chain links TRBV5-1 to TRBJ2-7; 7 nucleotides align to TRBD1. Germline V gene lookup returns CDR1 SGHRS and CDR2 YFSETQ. The J segment lost 6 bases and the V segment lost 5 bases, leaving 11 bases of the junction unmatched. The CDR3 runs to 14 residues. As DNA, the CDR3 is TGCGCCAGCAGTGGGACAGCAGCTCCCAGCGAGCAGTACTTC. As protein: CASSGTAAPSEQYF.

This clonotype appeared many times. This chain joins TRBV27 and TRBJ2-1, with 7 nucleotides matching TRBD2. CDR3 length: 15 amino acids. Unmatched junction bases numbered 5, after V lost 6 bases and J lost 0 bases. The germline gives CDR1 MNHEY, CDR2 SMNVEV (reference sequence). The CDR3 nucleotides read TGTGCCAGCAGCTTCGGGGGGAGCTCCTACAATGAGCAGTTCTTC. Translation: CASSFGGSSYNEQFF.

This clonotype was seen ten or more times. The chain uses TRBV2 and TRBJ1-6, with D maybe TRBD1 (5 bases). V dropped 6 bases and J dropped 7 bases, with 19 bases sitting between them. Germline CDR1 and CDR2: SNHLY and FYNNEI. The CDR3 sequence is 16 residues long. CDR3 protein: CASRGNGGVGNSPLHF. The DNA of the CDR3 is TGTGCCAGCAGGGGCAACGGGGGTGTAGGAAATTCACCCCTCCACTTT. The whole variable domain, remainder taken from reference TRBV2 and TRBJ1-6, is EPEVTQTPSHQVTQMGQEVILRCVPISNHLYFYWYRQILGQKVEFLVSFYNNEISEKSEIFDDQFSVERPDGSNFTLKIRSTKLEDSAMYFCASRGNGGVGNSPLHFGNGTRLTVT.

This clonotype was seen many times. This chain joins TRBV6-1 and TRBJ2-3; D remains ambiguous. V lost 4 bases to trimming and J lost 0 bases, with 8 bases between them. Germline assignment: CDR1 MNHNS and CDR2 SASEGT. CDR3 length: 14 amino acids. The CDR3 sequence: CASSVDASTDTQYF. In DNA, the CDR3 is TGTGCCAGCAGTGTGGACGCCAGCACAGATACGCAGTATTTT.

This clonotype was recorded at least ten times. The chain employs TRBV12-3 or TRBV12-4 and TRBJ2-7, with 10 bases lining up with TRBD2. CDR3 length: 16 amino acids. Germline trimming cut 4 bases from V and 1 base from J; bases unmatched to any gene: 7. The CDR3 spells CASSSILAGRSYEQYF. CDR3 nucleotides: TGTGCCAGCAGTTCTATACTAGCGGGAAGATCCTACGAGCAGTACTTC.

This clonotype was seen a few times. A much more abundant neighbour one base away suggests this may be a read error. The chain recombines TRBV11-2 with TRBJ2-5; 9 bases agree with TRBD1. Germline-derived CDR1 and CDR2 are SGHAT and FQNNGV. This CDR3 has 15 amino acids. The CDR3 region is CTSSKGQGAGETQYF. In nucleotides, the CDR3 is TGTACCAGCAGTAAGGGACAGGGCGCGGGGGAGACCCAGTACTTC.

This clonotype came up a few times. The CDR3 sequence is CASSQDEGPSSGRIYEQYF. CDR3 DNA: TGCGCCAGCAGCCAAGATGAGGGCCCGTCTAGCGGGAGGATCTACGAGCAGTACTTC. V usage is TRBV4-1 and J usage is TRBJ2-7, with 11 bases aligning to TRBD2. Germline lookup yields CDR1 MGHRA and CDR2 YSYEKL. The CDR3 contains 19 residues. Losses at the gene ends were 0 bases for V and 3 bases for J; bases not matched to a gene: 13.

This rearrangement joins TRBV19 to TRBJ2-7; TRBD1 aligns across 10 bases. Germline V CDR1 and CDR2: LNHDA, SQIVND (reference sequence). V trimming: 5 bases; J trimming: 2 bases; junction bases outside the gene matches: 9. This CDR3 is built from 16 residues. The CDR3 loop is CASSGRDRGSPYEQYF. DNA for the CDR3: TGTGCCAGTAGTGGAAGGGACAGGGGAAGCCCCTACGAGCAGTACTTC. The variable domain in full, completed from reference TRBV19 and TRBJ2-7, reads DGGITQSPKYLFRKEGQNVTLSCEQNLNHDAMYWYRQDPGQGLRLIYYSQIVNDFQKGDIAEGYSVSREKKESFPLTVTSAQKNPTAFYLCASSGRDRGSPYEQYFGPGTRLTVT.

This clonotype was detected ten times or more. V and J are TRBV6-1 and TRBJ2-3, with D tentatively TRBD1 (6 bases). V was trimmed by 6 bases and J by 3 bases, leaving 10 bases between them. The CDR3 extends over 13 amino acids. CDR1 and CDR2 from the germline V gene are MNHNS and SASEGT. CDR3 sequence: CASSPQGTDTQYF. CDR3 DNA sequence: TGTGCCAGCAGCCCTCAGGGGACAGATACGCAGTATTTT.

The chain joins TRBV6-2 or TRBV6-3 to TRBJ2-7; tentative D call: TRBD2 (6 bases). This CDR3 comprises 15 residues. Deletions cut 7 bases from V and 0 bases from J, with 16 bases between. Per germline, CDR1 MNHEY and CDR2 SVGEGT. The CDR3 region is CASTTGTLSSYEQYF. The CDR3 DNA sequence: TGTGCCAGCACTACCGGGACTTTGAGCTCCTACGAGCAGTACTTC.

This clonotype was detected many times. The chain recombines TRBV7-8 with TRBJ2-3; D perhaps matches TRBD1 (6 bases). This CDR3 contains 14 residues. Germline V gene sequence: CDR1 SGHVS, CDR2 FQNEAQ. Deletions cut 5 bases from V and 0 bases from J, with 9 bases between. The CDR3 sequence: CASSHGQSTDTQYF. CDR3 nucleotide sequence: TGTGCCAGCAGCCACGGACAGAGCACAGATACGCAGTATTTT. The variable domain in full, with the rest retrieved from reference TRBV7-8 and TRBJ2-3, is GAGVSQSPRYKVAKRGQDVALRCDPISGHVSLFWYQQALGQGPEFLTYFQNEAQLDKSGLPSDRFFAERPEGSVSTLKIQRTQQEDSAVYLCASSHGQSTDTQYFGPGTRLTVL.

CDR3 DNA: TGTGCCAGCACCTCTACCGCCGGGACTGGAGCCTACAATGAGCAGTTCTTC. It is translated as CASTSTAGTGAYNEQFF. The rearrangement uses TRBV7-9 and TRBJ2-1, with D possibly being TRBD2 (6 bases). The CDR3 has 17 amino acids. The V end was cut by 7 bases, the J end by 2 bases, with 21 bases between. Germline CDR1 is SEHNR and CDR2 is FQNEAQ (reference sequence).

This clonotype has at least ten counts. The gene calls are TRBV30 and TRBJ1-1, with 10 bases identical to TRBD1. The V gene end was trimmed by 1 base and the J gene end by 10 bases; junction bases not matched to a gene: 6. Germline V gene lookup returns CDR1 GTSNPN and CDR2 SVGIG (reference sequence). The CDR3 is 13 residues long. Here the CDR3 reads CAWSARDRGSAFF. The CDR3 DNA reads as TGTGCCTGGAGTGCACGGGACAGGGGTTCAGCTTTCTTT.

This clonotype appeared many times. The V call is TRBV15, the J call TRBJ2-2; the D call may be TRBD1 or TRBD2 (5 bases each). The CDR3 consists of 14 residues. The germline V gene encodes CDR1 LNHNV and CDR2 YYDKDF (reference sequence). V lost 1 base, J lost 7 bases, and 10 bases lay in between. The CDR3 is CATSRVRGSGELFF. The CDR3 nucleotides are TGTGCCACCAGCAGAGTGAGGGGAAGCGGGGAGCTGTTTTTT.

This clonotype has ten or more counts. This chain joins TRBV7-6 and TRBJ2-1; possibly TRBD2 for D (5 bases). This CDR3 region has 14 residues. V lost 5 bases and J 2 bases, leaving 10 bases between the germline ends. CDR1 and CDR2 (germline): SGHVS, FNYEAQ. The CDR3 region has the DNA TGTGCCAGCAGCCGGACTCCAACCTACAATGAGCAGTTCTTC. Residues: CASSRTPTYNEQFF.

This clonotype occurred many times. This chain connects TRBV12-3 or TRBV12-4 to TRBJ2-1; 10 nucleotides align to TRBD1. The CDR3 has 16 amino acids. Unmatched junction bases numbered 6, after V lost 6 bases and J lost 1 base. CDR3 amino acids: CASSSGQGKSYNEQFF. The CDR3 DNA follows: TGTGCCAGCAGCTCGGGACAGGGGAAGTCCTACAATGAGCAGTTCTTC.

This clonotype was observed a handful of times. V gene TRBV15 combines with J gene TRBJ2-7; D might be TRBD2 (5 bases). The germline gives CDR1 LNHNV, CDR2 YYDKDF (reference sequence). V was trimmed by 5 bases and J by 3 bases, leaving 14 bases between them. The CDR3 has 14 residues. For the CDR3, the DNA is TGTGCCACCAGCCCTTGGAGGCAGATCTACGAGCAGTACTTC. Amino acids: CATSPWRQIYEQYF.

This clonotype has a count of ten or more. The V and J genes are TRBV25-1 and TRBJ1-6; tentative D call: TRBD1 (6 bases). V lost 7 bases and J lost 7, with 14 bases in between. Germline CDR1 is MGHDK and CDR2 is SYGVNS. The CDR3 runs 14 residues. The CDR3 DNA reads TGTGCCAGCACCCGGGGGCTGGAAAATTCACCCCTCCACTTT. This translates into CASTRGLENSPLHF.

This chain links TRBV9 with TRBJ2-5; D may be TRBD2 (5 bases). Germline CDR1 SGDLS, CDR2 YYNGEE. This CDR3 comprises 16 residues. Trimming removed 0 bases from V and 11 bases from J, with 23 bases in between. CDR3 nucleotides: TGTGCCAGCAGCGTAGGCGGGCAGTCCTCAGCCGAGGGACAGTACTTC. Translated: CASSVGGQSSAEGQYF.

The table lists this clonotype with many counts. The gene calls are TRBV11-2 and TRBJ2-5; the match to TRBD2 covers 10 bases. V lost 4 bases and J lost 4; bases outside the gene matches: 18. There are 19 residues in the CDR3. Germline-derived CDR1 and CDR2 are SGHAT and FQNNGV. This CDR3 reads CASSSGLLAGFREGETQYF. The DNA for the CDR3 is TGTGCCAGCAGCTCCGGGCTACTAGCGGGATTTAGAGAGGGAGAGACCCAGTACTTC. Using reference TRBV11-2 and TRBJ2-5 for the parts outside the CDR3, the full variable domain is EAGVAQSPRYKIIEKRQSVAFWCNPISGHATLYWYQQILGQGPKLLIQFQNNGVVDDSQLPKDRFSAERLKGVDSTLKIQPAKLEDSAVYLCASSSGLLAGFREGETQYFGPGTRLLVL.

About this clonotype itself: A much larger clone lies one base from this, so it may be a read error. The V call is TRBV7-2, the J call TRBJ2-3; the match to TRBD2 covers 8 bases. After removal of 2 bases from V and 2 bases from J, the junction contained 9 bases not matched to a gene. Looked up from germline, CDR1 is SGHTA and CDR2 is FQGNSA. CDR3 size: 17 residues. As DNA, the CDR3 is TGTGCCAGCAGCTTAAGGGTAGCGGGACAAACCACAGATACGCAGTATTTT. Protein: CASSLRVAGQTTDTQYF.

This clonotype was seen ten or more times. V gene TRBV10-3 combines with J gene TRBJ2-1, with TRBD1 matching over 7 bases. V lost 2 bases to trimming and J lost 6 bases; unmatched junction nucleotides: 1. Germline V gene lookup returns CDR1 ENHRY and CDR2 SYGVKD. The CDR3 runs to 13 residues. As DNA, the CDR3 is TGTGCCATCAGTGAGGCAGGGGGCAATGAGCAGTTCTTC. Amino acid sequence: CAISEAGGNEQFF.

In this sample, this clonotype turned up a few times. This chain uses TRBV20-1 with TRBJ2-7, with D maybe TRBD2 (5 bases). The V gene lost 4 bases and the J gene lost 2 bases, with 27 bases spanning the gap. This CDR3 is built from 18 residues. The germline V gene encodes CDR1 DFQATT and CDR2 SNEGSKA (reference sequence). The CDR3, as DNA: TGCAGTGCTATCCGACCGGGGAGCCATTTCGCGGCTACCTACGAGCAGTACTTC. The encoded protein is CSAIRPGSHFAATYEQYF.

The V call is TRBV29-1, the J call TRBJ2-7; 9 nucleotides align to TRBD2. V dropped 4 bases and J dropped 2; count of bases not matched to a gene: 9. From germline, CDR1 is SQVTM and CDR2 ANQGSEA. The CDR3 is made up of 15 amino acids. DNA of the CDR3: TGCAGCGTTGTAGGCAATGGCGGGAGGGCCTACGAGCAGTACTTC. Translation gives CSVVGNGGRAYEQYF.

This clonotype was detected ten times or more. CDR3 in DNA: TGTGCCATCAGTCCTCAGACTAGCGGGACGGGCCAAGAGACCCAGTACTTC. It is translated as CAISPQTSGTGQETQYF. The chain couples TRBV10-3 to TRBJ2-5; 11 bases fit TRBD2. CDR3 size: 17 residues. The V and J ends lost 5 bases and 1 base, in that order; junction bases with no gene match: 9. Germline values: CDR1 ENHRY, CDR2 SYGVKD.

This clonotype was seen repeatedly, ten times or more. The chain links TRBV29-1 to TRBJ2-5; the match to TRBD2 covers 8 bases. This CDR3 has 16 amino acids. V was clipped by 1 base and J by 1 base; unmatched bases: 8. Germline CDR1 SQVTM, CDR2 ANQGSEA. CDR3 protein: CSVEGVRGGGQETQYF. CDR3 bases: TGCAGCGTTGAAGGGGTTCGGGGGGGCGGCCAAGAGACCCAGTACTTC.

This clonotype came up a few times. This sequence joins TRBV13 and TRBJ2-7; 10 bases agree with TRBD2. V shed 2 bases and J 2 bases; nucleotides not matched to a gene: 6. The germline CDR1 and CDR2 sequences are PRHDT and FYEKMQ (reference sequence). The length of the CDR3 is 16 residues. The CDR3 DNA sequence: TGTGCCAGCAGCTTATATTCAGCGGGAGGGCCCTACGAGCAGTACTTC. It codes for CASSLYSAGGPYEQYF.

This clonotype was seen repeatedly, ten times or more. The gene calls are TRBV7-9 and TRBJ2-1; 9 nucleotides line up with TRBD2. V dropped 8 bases and J dropped 8; count of bases not matched to a gene: 16. The germline CDR1 and CDR2 sequences are SEHNR and FQNEAQ (reference sequence). This CDR3 comprises 16 residues. The CDR3 reads CASALWREGRGYEQFF. DNA for the CDR3: TGTGCCAGCGCCTTGTGGCGGGAGGGCCGAGGGTATGAGCAGTTCTTC.